The rows below give T cell receptor beta chains drawn from one sample of a study of cytomegalovirus exposure and HLA in healthy donors. Profiled with immunoSEQ multiplex PCR; TCRdb holds only in-frame clones, not every one. The table lists approximately 59,000 clones, around 62% of them singletons, with about 17% in the top ten. The sequenced material came from PBMCs. The receptors stem from a man aged 35-49 years in good health and CMV-seropositive. The CDR3 runs from the conserved cysteine through the conserved F or W. A D gene is named only where the DNA matches it firmly. Clone size, where shown, is once, few, many, or a class for clones that have expanded.

size,J,V,D,CDR3,DNA
.,TRBJ2-1,TRBV9,TRBD2,CASSVETSGNNEQFF,TGTGCCAGCAGCGTAGAGACTAGCGGGAACAATGAGCAGTTCTTC
.,TRBJ1-6,TRBV30,.,CAWGSSNSPLHF,TGTGCCTGGGGCTCCTCCAATTCACCCCTCCACTTT
.,TRBJ2-7,TRBV4-1,.,CASSLQGYSEQYF,TGCGCCAGCAGCCTGCAGGGGTACTCCGAGCAGTACTTC
few,TRBJ2-3,TRBV7-9,TRBD1,CASSSRGRGTDTQYF,TGTGCCAGCAGCTCCAGGGGGCGAGGCACAGATACGCAGTATTTT
.,TRBJ1-6,TRBV5-4,TRBD1,CASRPEGTGVYNSPLHF,TGTGCCAGCAGGCCAGAAGGGACAGGGGTTTATAATTCACCCCTCCACTTT
.,TRBJ1-1,TRBV4-1,.,CASSRPDRYTEAFF,TGCGCCAGCAGCAGACCCGACAGGTACACTGAAGCTTTCTTT
many,TRBJ2-7,TRBV7-2,TRBD2,CASSLALGGGPGEQYF,TGTGCCAGCAGCTTAGCGCTCGGGGGAGGGCCTGGGGAGCAGTACTTC
few,TRBJ1-1,TRBV27,TRBD1,CASSKGQMNTEAFF,TGTGCCAGCAGTAAGGGACAGATGAACACTGAAGCTTTCTTT
once,TRBJ2-1,TRBV7-2,TRBD2,CASSFGGGAAYNEQFF,TGTGCCAGCAGCTTTGGCGGGGGGGCCGCGTACAATGAGCAGTTCTTC
.,TRBJ2-1,TRBV5-6,TRBD1,CASSLSGTGANEQFF,TGTGCCAGCAGCTTGTCGGGGACAGGGGCGAATGAGCAGTTCTTC
.,TRBJ1-2,TRBV5-4,.,CASLSETETHYGYTF,TGTGCCAGCCTATCAGAGACAGAAACCCACTATGGCTACACCTTC
.,TRBJ2-7,TRBV18,.,CASSVQAYEQYF,TGTGCCAGCTCAGTTCAGGCCTACGAGCAGTACTTC
.,TRBJ2-5,TRBV2,TRBD1,CASSSQGQGAETQYF,TGTGCCAGCAGCTCCCAGGGACAGGGGGCAGAGACCCAGTACTTC
.,TRBJ2-5,TRBV9,.,CASSVGWGGQETQYF,TGTGCCAGCAGCGTTGGTTGGGGAGGCCAAGAGACCCAGTACTTC
once,TRBJ1-4,TRBV14,TRBD1,CASSLNRGSTNEKLFF,TGTGCCAGCAGCCTAAACAGGGGGTCAACTAATGAAAAACTGTTTTTT
few,TRBJ2-1,TRBV7-9,TRBD1,CASSPGTDNQFF,TGTGCCAGCAGCCCCGGGACAGACAACCAGTTCTTC
.,TRBJ2-1,TRBV7-2,TRBD1,CASSPDRGHNEQFF,TGTGCCAGCAGCCCAGACAGGGGTCACAATGAGCAGTTCTTC
few,TRBJ1-1,TRBV30,.,CAWSRGGIRNTEAFF,TGTGCCTGGAGTCGCGGGGGCATACGGAACACTGAAGCTTTCTTT
.,TRBJ2-5,TRBV6-5,.,CASSYSFWDTQETQYF,TGTGCCAGCAGTTACTCTTTCTGGGACACACAAGAGACCCAGTACTTC
.,TRBJ2-3,TRBV13,TRBD2,CASSLGLVGASGGASSDTQYF,TGTGCCAGCAGCTTAGGCCTGGTTGGAGCTAGCGGGGGGGCCTCCTCCGATACGCAGTATTTT
.,TRBJ2-7,TRBV6-1,.,CASSGTGLSEQYF,TGTGCCAGCAGTGGAACAGGGTTGAGCGAGCAGTACTTC
.,TRBJ2-4,TRBV6-6,.,CASSLQENIQYF,TGTGCCAGCAGTTTACAGGAAAACATTCAGTACTTC
few,TRBJ2-1,TRBV2,TRBD2,CASRKETSVYNEQFF,TGTGCCAGCAGGAAGGAGACTAGCGTCTACAATGAGCAGTTCTTC
.,TRBJ1-2,TRBV30,.,CAWSPEGDPPRGYTF,TGTGCCTGGAGTCCGGAAGGGGATCCCCCTAGGGGCTACACCTTC
.,TRBJ2-1,TRBV7-6,TRBD1,CASRDRGHNEQFF,TGTGCCAGCCGGGACAGGGGTCACAATGAGCAGTTCTTC
.,TRBJ1-1,TRBV30,.,CAWNFGGNTEAFF,TGTGCCTGGAATTTCGGGGGGAACACTGAAGCTTTCTTT
once,TRBJ2-5,TRBV5-1,.,CASRGDLRETQYF,TGCGCCAGCAGAGGGGACTTGAGAGAGACCCAGTACTTC
.,TRBJ2-1,TRBV9,.,CASSKPHDRNEQFF,TGTGCCAGCAGCAAACCTCACGATCGGAATGAGCAGTTCTTC
.,TRBJ2-6,TRBV4-2,TRBD1,CASSQEGTDFSSGANVLTF,TGTGCCAGCAGCCAAGAAGGGACAGACTTTTCCTCTGGGGCCAACGTCCTGACTTTC
.,TRBJ1-2,TRBV11-3,.,CASSSSPTTGVGYTF,TGTGCCAGCAGCTCTAGCCCCACGACAGGTGTTGGCTACACCTTC
once,TRBJ2-1,TRBV5-8,TRBD1,CASARDRDLVF,TGTGCCAGCGCAAGGGACAGGGACCTCGTCTTC
.,TRBJ2-7,TRBV13,.,CASSFRDFEQYF,TGTGCCAGCAGCTTCAGGGACTTCGAGCAGTACTTC
.,TRBJ1-2,TRBV5-4,.,CASSIGLSPWYGYTF,TGTGCCAGCAGCATAGGACTCTCCCCTTGGTATGGCTACACCTTC
.,TRBJ2-3,TRBV6-5,TRBD1,CASTRWGQGTDTQYF,TGTGCCAGCACCCGGTGGGGACAGGGGACAGATACGCAGTATTTT
.,TRBJ1-6,TRBV30,.,CAWRQGLDSPLHF,TGTGCCTGGAGGCAGGGCCTGGATTCACCCCTCCACTTT
.,TRBJ2-3,TRBV18,TRBD2,CASSPVGLAGGPDTDTQYF,TGTGCCAGCTCACCCGTCGGACTAGCGGGAGGGCCCGATACAGATACGCAGTATTTT
.,TRBJ1-1,TRBV27,.,CASSLSWGGEAFF,TGTGCCAGCAGTTTATCATGGGGGGGGGAAGCTTTCTTT
.,TRBJ2-5,TRBV5-6,TRBD2,CASSSLAGGHPETQYF,TGTGCCAGCAGCTCCCTAGCGGGGGGACACCCGGAGACCCAGTACTTC
.,TRBJ1-1,TRBV27,.,CASSSLIVNTEAFF,TGTGCCAGCAGTTCCCTTATAGTGAACACTGAAGCTTTCTTT
.,TRBJ2-7,TRBV5-4,TRBD1,CASSVRDRGREQYF,TGTGCCAGCAGCGTCCGGGACAGGGGGCGCGAGCAGTACTTC
few,TRBJ2-7,TRBV6-6,.,CATLRGWTSFEQYF,TGTGCCACCCTCAGAGGGTGGACCTCATTCGAGCAGTACTTC
.,TRBJ2-7,TRBV6-5,TRBD2,CASSYAHPGTTYEQYF,TGTGCCAGCAGTTACGCGCATCCCGGGACTACCTACGAGCAGTACTTC
few,TRBJ2-2,TRBV7-2,.,CASSYFRLENTGELFF,TGTGCCAGCAGCTACTTCCGACTAGAGAACACCGGGGAGCTGTTTTTT
.,TRBJ1-5,TRBV27,.,CASSLIYTSNQPQHF,TGTGCCAGCAGTTTAATTTACACGAGCAATCAGCCCCAGCATTTT
.,TRBJ2-5,TRBV6-1,.,CASIRGPRETQYF,TGTGCCAGCATAAGGGGCCCCCGGGAGACCCAGTACTTC
.,TRBJ2-5,TRBV15,.,CATSREQGLRREQYF,TGTGCCACCAGCAGAGAACAGGGGCTTAGGAGGGAGCAGTACTTC
.,TRBJ2-5,TRBV10-3,.,CAINEGEDQETQYF,TGTGCCATCAATGAAGGGGAGGATCAAGAGACCCAGTACTTC
few,TRBJ2-2,TRBV7-3,TRBD2,CASSLIAAGGPYTGELFF,TGTGCCAGCAGCTTAATAGCAGCGGGGGGGCCGTACACCGGGGAGCTGTTTTTT
.,TRBJ2-1,TRBV29-1,.,CSGTKSADEQFF,TGCAGCGGTACTAAATCAGCCGATGAGCAGTTCTTC
.,TRBJ1-6,TRBV7-9,TRBD1,CASSSGTGGASGNSPLHF,TGTGCCAGCAGCTCCGGGACAGGGGGCGCATCTGGTAATTCACCCCTCCACTTT
.,TRBJ2-7,TRBV7-2,.,CASSLANGSPYEQYF,TGTGCCAGCAGCTTAGCGAACGGGAGTCCCTACGAGCAGTACTTC
once,TRBJ2-3,TRBV7-2,TRBD2,CASSPLGGGRADTQYF,TGTGCCAGCAGCCCCCTGGGTGGCGGGAGGGCAGATACGCAGTATTTT
few,TRBJ2-2,TRBV4-2,TRBD1,CASSQIAGTGVSGELFF,TGTGCCAGCAGCCAAATAGCCGGGACAGGGGTTTCCGGGGAGCTGTTTTTT
.,TRBJ1-5,TRBV29-1,.,CSVSVNRDDQPQHF,TGCAGCGTGTCGGTAAACAGAGACGATCAGCCCCAGCATTTT
.,TRBJ1-2,TRBV6-5,.,CASSYQNNYGYTF,TGTGCCAGCAGTTACCAAAATAACTATGGCTACACCTTC
.,TRBJ2-7,TRBV2,TRBD1,CASSEPGQGRYEQYF,TGTGCCAGCAGTGAGCCGGGACAGGGTCGTTACGAGCAGTACTTC
.,TRBJ2-2,TRBV9,TRBD1,CASSVGQGRRTGELFF,TGTGCCAGCAGCGTAGGACAGGGGAGGAGGACCGGGGAGCTGTTTTTT
.,TRBJ2-1,TRBV29-1,TRBD2,CSVDWPGEGEQFF,TGCAGCGTTGATTGGCCCGGGGAGGGTGAGCAGTTCTTC
.,TRBJ1-1,TRBV2,TRBD1,CASSVTGELEAFF,TGTGCCAGCAGTGTTACAGGGGAATTGGAAGCTTTCTTT
.,TRBJ2-4,TRBV7-2,TRBD2,CASSVTSGGYPRENIQYF,TGTGCCAGCAGCGTAACTAGCGGGGGGTACCCGCGGGAAAACATTCAGTACTTC